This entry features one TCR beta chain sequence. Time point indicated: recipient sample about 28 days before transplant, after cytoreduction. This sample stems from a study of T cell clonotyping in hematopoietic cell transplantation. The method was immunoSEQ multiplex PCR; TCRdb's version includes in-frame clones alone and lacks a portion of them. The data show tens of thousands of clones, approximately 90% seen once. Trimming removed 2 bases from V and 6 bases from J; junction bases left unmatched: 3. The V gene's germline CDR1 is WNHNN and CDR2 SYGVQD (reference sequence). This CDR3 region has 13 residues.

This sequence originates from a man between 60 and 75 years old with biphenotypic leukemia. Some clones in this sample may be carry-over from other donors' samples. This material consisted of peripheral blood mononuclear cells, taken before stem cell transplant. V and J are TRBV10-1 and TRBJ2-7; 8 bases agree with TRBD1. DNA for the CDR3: TGCGCCAGCAGTGAGGGAACAGGGGGCGAGCAGTACTTC. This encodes CASSEGTGGEQYF.